Below are 22 T cell receptor beta chains sequenced from a single sample in a study of blood T cell repertoires in COVID-19. Clones were read by immunoSEQ multiplex PCR, and TCRdb kept only the in-frame ones, dropping some. The sample consists of under 350,000 clones, 70% to 90% of them appearing once. Sequenced input: PBMCs or T cells enriched from blood (not recorded which). These receptors all come from a woman between 40 and 55 years old with acute COVID-19.

The rearrangement joins TRBV4-2 to TRBJ2-2, with D perhaps TRBD2 (6 bases). V gave up 5 bases and J gave up 3 bases, with 13 bases separating them. This CDR3 region has 15 residues. Germline CDR1 reads LGHNA; CDR2 reads YNFKEQ. The CDR3 region is CASSSPGVDTGELFF. CDR3 coding DNA: TGTGCCAGCAGCTCCCCGGGAGTTGACACCGGGGAGCTGTTTTTT.

V usage is TRBV27 and J usage is TRBJ1-5; perhaps TRBD1 as D (6 bases). The V gene's germline CDR1 is MNHEY and CDR2 SMNVEV (reference sequence). There are 16 residues in the CDR3. V was clipped by 6 bases and J by 2 bases, with 17 bases between them. This CDR3 reads CASSPSGGWGNQPQHF. As DNA, the CDR3 is TGTGCCAGCAGCCCCTCGGGGGGCTGGGGCAATCAGCCCCAGCATTTT.

CDR3 in amino acids: CASSVGQGYNSPLHF. The DNA of the CDR3 is TGTGCCAGCAGCGTAGGACAGGGCTATAATTCACCCCTCCACTTT. The chain links TRBV9 to TRBJ1-6, with 7 bases that match TRBD1. There are 15 residues in the CDR3. Germline CDR1 reads SGDLS; CDR2 reads YYNGEE. V lost 0 bases, J lost 3 bases, and 0 bases stayed unmatched.

This clone was detected only a few times. The rearrangement uses TRBV14 and TRBJ2-7; weak D call: TRBD1 (6 bases). The CDR3 is 14 amino acids. V lost 0 bases and J 3 bases, leaving 9 bases between the germline ends. Germline loops: CDR1 SGHDN, CDR2 FVKESK. CDR3 loop: CASSQETGYYEQYF. As DNA, the CDR3 is TGTGCCAGCAGCCAAGAAACAGGGTACTACGAGCAGTACTTC.

The rearrangement links TRBV9 to TRBJ1-1; 9 nucleotides line up with TRBD1. The germline V gene encodes CDR1 SGDLS and CDR2 YYNGEE. The CDR3 is 16 residues long. J was trimmed by 0 bases and V by 3 bases; bases with no gene match: 6. The CDR3 protein is CASSGDGTGMNTEAFF. CDR3 in DNA: TGTGCCAGCAGCGGCGACGGGACAGGGATGAACACTGAAGCTTTCTTT.

This clone has more than one count but fewer than ten. The chain carries TRBV7-9 and TRBJ2-5, with D possibly matching TRBD2 (6 bases). Looked up from germline, CDR1 is SEHNR and CDR2 is FQNEAQ (reference sequence). The CDR3 has 14 amino acids. The V gene lost 3 bases and the J gene lost 5 bases, with 13 bases spanning the gap. Here the CDR3 reads CASSFDGGWETQYF. For the CDR3, the DNA is TGTGCCAGCAGCTTCGACGGGGGTTGGGAGACCCAGTACTTC. The full variable domain, in which reference TRBV7-9 and TRBJ2-5 provide the parts outside the CDR3, is DTGVSQNPRHKITKRGQNVTFRCDPISEHNRLYWYRQTLGQGPEFLTYFQNEAQLEKSRLLSDRFSAERPKGSFSTLEIQRTEQGDSAMYLCASSFDGGWETQYFGPGTRLLVL.

This clone was seen only once. The CDR3 sequence: CASSPGTGGNTIYF. In nucleotides, the CDR3 is TGCGCCAGCAGCCCAGGGACAGGGGGAAACACCATATATTTT. The genes are TRBV4-3 and TRBJ1-3; 9 nucleotides agree with TRBD1. Per germline, CDR1 LGHNA and CDR2 YSLEER. The CDR3 extends over 14 amino acids. The junction had 2 bases not matched to a gene; V was cut back by 4 bases and J by 4 bases.

The genes are TRBV11-1 and TRBJ2-3, with a tentative D call TRBD2 (5 bases). The CDR3 has 12 residues. Per the germline V gene, CDR1 is SGHAT and CDR2 is FQDESV (reference sequence). V was trimmed by 1 base and J by 9 bases, leaving 8 bases between them. CDR3 sequence reads: CASSLDEGTQYF. DNA for the CDR3: TGTGCCAGCAGCTTAGACGAGGGCACGCAGTATTTT.

The genes are TRBV9 and TRBJ2-2; no clear D gene. The germline CDR1 and CDR2 sequences are SGDLS and YYNGEE. V lost 0 bases, J lost 0 bases, and 6 bases lay in between. This CDR3 spans 15 amino acids. The CDR3 sequence: CASSVDSTNTGELFF. CDR3 nucleotide sequence: TGTGCCAGCAGCGTAGACTCGACGAACACCGGGGAGCTGTTTTTT.

The chain has TRBV7-8 and TRBJ2-2; D uncertain. V gave up 8 bases and J gave up 0 bases, with 7 bases separating them. Germline V gives CDR1 SGHVS, CDR2 FQNEAQ. CDR3 length equals 13 residues. Here the CDR3 DNA reads TGTGCCAGCCTACCTTCGAACACCGGGGAGCTGTTTTTT. This codes for CASLPSNTGELFF.

The genes are TRBV29-1 and TRBJ2-7; D is perhaps TRBD2 (6 bases). Between the trimmed V and J ends, which lost 6 bases and 3 bases, there was a span of 12 bases. The CDR3 is 12 amino acids. Germline lookup yields CDR1 SQVTM and CDR2 ANQGSEA. The CDR3: CSVTGLSYEQYF. DNA of the CDR3: TGCAGCGTCACGGGACTCAGCTACGAGCAGTACTTC.

As DNA, the CDR3 is TGCGCCAGCAGCCAAGGAGGACAGGGAACAGCGGCCCACACCGGGGAGCTGTTTTTT. Translating gives CASSQGGQGTAAHTGELFF. This sequence joins TRBV4-1 and TRBJ2-2, with 8 bases that match TRBD1. From germline, CDR1 is MGHRA and CDR2 YSYEKL. The CDR3 spans 19 residues. V dropped 1 base and J dropped 3; count of bases not matched to a gene: 13.

The chain is built from TRBV18 and TRBJ2-1; no definite D call. The CDR3 runs 16 residues. Germline-derived CDR1 and CDR2 are KGHSH and LQKENI. V was pared by 2 bases and J by 1 base, with 12 bases between. CDR3 DNA: TGTGCCAGCTCACCATCGGGTCGGCCTTCCTACAATGAGCAGTTCTTC. Protein product: CASSPSGRPSYNEQFF.

This sequence joins TRBV27 and TRBJ1-3, with no clear D. Deletions cut 7 bases from V and 4 bases from J, with 5 bases between. This CDR3 spans 11 amino acids. Germline CDR1 MNHEY, CDR2 SMNVEV (reference sequence). The CDR3 DNA sequence: TGTGCCAGCACCACAGGAAACACCATATATTTT. As protein: CASTTGNTIYF.

The chain uses TRBV28 and TRBJ2-5; D is undetermined. Germline V lookup: CDR1 MDHEN, CDR2 SYDVKM. The CDR3 consists of 12 residues. V dropped 6 bases and J dropped 8 bases, with 13 bases sitting between them. The CDR3 nucleotides are TGTGCCAGCAGGGGCTTCGACCCCACCCAGTACTTC. Its protein product is CASRGFDPTQYF.

This clone was picked up a small number of times. The genes are TRBV28 and TRBJ1-6, with TRBD1 identical over 7 bases. Trimming removed 6 bases from V and 4 bases from J; junction bases left unmatched: 15. This CDR3 has 18 residues. The germline V gene has CDR1 MDHEN and CDR2 SYDVKM. DNA for the CDR3: TGTGCCAGCAGCCCCCAGGGGGGTGTTACGAAATATAATTCACCCCTCCACTTT. Its protein is CASSPQGGVTKYNSPLHF. Together with reference TRBV28 and TRBJ1-6, the CDR3 gives the full variable domain: DVKVTQSSRYLVKRTGEKVFLECVQDMDHENMFWYRQDPGLGLRLIYFSYDVKMKEKGDIPEGYSVSREKKERFSLILESASTNQTSMYLCASSPQGGVTKYNSPLHFGNGTRLTVT.

This clone was detected a few times. Other DNA sequences in the same sample also yield this CDR3. The gene calls are TRBV7-2 and TRBJ1-2, with 11 positions matching TRBD1. Germline V gene data show CDR1 as SGHTA and CDR2 as FQGNSA. J was trimmed by 5 bases and V by 4 bases; bases with no gene match: 3. The CDR3 consists of 14 residues. CDR3 amino acids: CASSSDRGPYGYTF. The CDR3 DNA reads TGTGCCAGCAGCTCGGACAGGGGGCCGTATGGCTACACCTTC.

The chain has TRBV2 and TRBJ1-2; 8 bases fit TRBD1. V dropped 5 bases and J dropped 7; count of bases not matched to a gene: 9. The CDR3 covers 14 residues. The germline V gene has CDR1 SNHLY and CDR2 FYNNEI. CDR3 sequence (DNA): TGTGCCAGCAGTCCGGACAGGGCCGCCTCTGGCTACACCTTC. The encoded protein is CASSPDRAASGYTF.

The CDR3 region is CASSPTSGVGGELFF. The CDR3 nucleotides are TGTGCCAGCAGCCCGACTAGCGGGGTAGGCGGGGAGCTGTTTTTT. This chain links TRBV7-3 with TRBJ2-2; 11 nucleotides agree with TRBD2. There are 15 residues in the CDR3. Trimming cost V 5 bases and J 7 bases; bases outside gene matches: 6. In germline, CDR1 is SGHTA, CDR2 FQGTGA.

J is TRBJ1-6 and V is TRBV28; D might be TRBD1 (5 bases). The germline V gene encodes CDR1 MDHEN and CDR2 SYDVKM. Trimming took off 6 bases at V and 8 bases at J, with 20 bases between the two ends. The CDR3 loop spans 16 amino acids. CDR3 in DNA: TGTGCCAGCAGGCCTCCCCCAGCAGGGTTTTATTCACCCCTCCACTTT. Translating gives CASRPPPAGFYSPLHF.

The chain combines TRBV25-1 with TRBJ1-1; 9 bases align to TRBD1. The V gene end was trimmed by 6 bases and the J gene end by 0 bases; junction bases not matched to a gene: 2. This CDR3 spans 14 amino acids. Germline values: CDR1 MGHDK, CDR2 SYGVNS. CDR3 sequence (DNA): TGTGCCAGCAGAGGGACAGGGATGAACACTGAAGCTTTCTTT. As protein: CASRGTGMNTEAFF.

The genes are TRBV7-2 and TRBJ2-1; TRBD1 might be the D (5 bases). Germline CDR1 and CDR2: SGHTA and FQGNSA. V lost 1 base and J 0 bases, leaving 7 bases between the germline ends. There are 15 residues in the CDR3. CDR3: CASSLGQGSYNEQFF. For the CDR3, the DNA is TGTGCCAGCAGCTTAGGGCAGGGCTCCTACAATGAGCAGTTCTTC.